This T cell receptor beta chain was identified in a study of cytomegalovirus exposure and HLA in healthy donors. The trim removed 5 bases at V and 3 bases at J, leaving 5 bases unmatched. The CDR3 consists of 16 residues. Germline V gene lookup returns CDR1 SGHTA and CDR2 FQGNSA. PCR primers comprised 60 Vbeta and 13 Jbeta primers. The method was immunoSEQ multiplex PCR; TCRdb's version includes in-frame clones alone and lacks a portion of them. Of 110,000 or so clones listed, less than 80% were seen once; the top ten hold around 3.9%. The clonotype comes from a woman aged 40 to 55 in good health and CMV-seropositive. The gene calls are TRBV7-2 and TRBJ2-2; 11 nucleotides align to TRBD1. The sequencing sample was made of PBMCs. The CDR3 nucleotides are TGTGCCAGCAGCGCGTGGACAGGGGGCGACACCGGGGAGCTGTTTTTT. It translates to CASSAWTGGDTGELFF.